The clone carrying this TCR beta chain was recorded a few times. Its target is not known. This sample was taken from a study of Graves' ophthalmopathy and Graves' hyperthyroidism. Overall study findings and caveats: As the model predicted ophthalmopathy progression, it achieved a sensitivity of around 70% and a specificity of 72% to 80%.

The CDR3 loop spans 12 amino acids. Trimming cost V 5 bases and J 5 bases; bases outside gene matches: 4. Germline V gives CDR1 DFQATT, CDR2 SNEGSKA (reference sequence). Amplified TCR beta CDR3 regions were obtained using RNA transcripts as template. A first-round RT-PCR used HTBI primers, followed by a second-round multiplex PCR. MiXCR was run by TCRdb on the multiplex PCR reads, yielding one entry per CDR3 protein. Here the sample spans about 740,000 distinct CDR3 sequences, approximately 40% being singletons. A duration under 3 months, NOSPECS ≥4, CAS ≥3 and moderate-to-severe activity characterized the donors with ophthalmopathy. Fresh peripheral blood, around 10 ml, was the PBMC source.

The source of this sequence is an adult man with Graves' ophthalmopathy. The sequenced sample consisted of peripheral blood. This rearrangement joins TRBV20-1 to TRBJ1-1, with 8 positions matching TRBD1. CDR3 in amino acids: CSARQGTTEAFF. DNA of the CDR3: TGCAGTGCTCGACAGGGGACGACTGAAGCTTTCTTT.